The present TCR beta chain was sequenced within a study of CD8+ T cells in alopecia areata. Study conclusions and caveats: In scalp, tofacitinib significantly decreased clonality and expanded CD8+ clones among the top 100.

Specified treatment: oral pan-JAK inhibitor, 5-10 mg twice daily. Obtained from alopecia areata patients were lesional scalp punch biopsies along with peripheral blood. RNA was isolated and reverse transcribed to cDNA, the sequencing template. Clones were sequenced by immunoSEQ multiplex PCR, and TCRdb holds only the in-frame ones, with some missing. The table has 120,000 or so clones, around 63% seen once. Points on this clone: What it binds is unknown.

The specimen was CD4+ T cells sorted from blood, collected at week 4, from a patient treated with tofacitinib. The origin of this receptor is a human donor with alopecia areata.

CDR3 in DNA: TGTGCCTGGAGTTCGGGGGGCGGCACAGATACGCAGTATTTT. It specifies CAWSSGGGTDTQYF. This rearrangement joins TRBV30 to TRBJ2-3, with D possibly matching TRBD2 (7 bases). Trimming took 2 bases from V and 1 from J, leaving 10 bases between them. Germline V lookup: CDR1 GTSNPN, CDR2 SVGIG (reference sequence). This CDR3 is built from 14 residues.